This is a list of T cell receptor beta chains from one sample in a study of cytomegalovirus exposure and HLA in healthy donors. Measured with immunoSEQ multiplex PCR; TCRdb has only the in-frame clones, and not every one. The table lists around 180,000 clones, over 70% of them singletons. The sequenced sample consisted of PBMCs. The receptor set was obtained from a man aged 25 to 40 in good health and CMV-seropositive. Both conserved end residues are part of each CDR3. Fields, in order: D gene, CDR3 length, V gene, clone size, J gene, CDR3 DNA, CDR3 protein. A D gene is named only where the DNA matches it firmly. Expanded clones get a size class; other rows say once, few or many, or leave the size out.

D: TRBD2
length: 15
V: TRBV7-9
size: .
J: TRBJ2-7
DNA: TGTGCCAGCAGCCCATTCCTCGGGGGGGGTTACGAGCAGTACTTC
CDR3: CASSPFLGGGYEQYF

D: TRBD1
length: 13
V: TRBV28
size: .
J: TRBJ1-1
DNA: TGTGCCAGCCTGACAGGGGGTAGTACTGAAGCTTTCTTT
CDR3: CASLTGGSTEAFF

D: .
length: 14
V: TRBV9
size: .
J: TRBJ1-2
DNA: TGTGCCAGCAGCCCCACCCTCCCGAGGTATGGCTACACCTTC
CDR3: CASSPTLPRYGYTF

D: TRBD2
length: 15
V: TRBV28
size: .
J: TRBJ2-7
DNA: TGTGCCAGCAGTTTACTATCGGGGGGGGCGAACGAGCAGTACTTC
CDR3: CASSLLSGGANEQYF

D: .
length: 15
V: TRBV7-6
size: .
J: TRBJ1-4
DNA: TGTGCCAGCAGCTTATTTGGCCAGTTCAGTGAAAAACTGTTTTTT
CDR3: CASSLFGQFSEKLFF

D: .
length: 14
V: TRBV7-9
size: .
J: TRBJ1-2
DNA: TGTGCCAGCAGCACCGGGAACGGAAACTATGGCTACACCTTC
CDR3: CASSTGNGNYGYTF

D: .
length: 16
V: TRBV7-3
size: .
J: TRBJ2-2
DNA: TGTGCCAGCAGCTTAATCCCGGATCGGGGCACCGGGGAGCTGTTTTTT
CDR3: CASSLIPDRGTGELFF

D: TRBD2
length: 15
V: TRBV11-3
size: .
J: TRBJ2-5
DNA: TGTGCCAGCAGCCGAGAGGGTCGGGGGGGAGAGACCCAGTACTTC
CDR3: CASSREGRGGETQYF

D: .
length: 14
V: TRBV4-2
size: .
J: TRBJ2-3
DNA: TGTGCCAGCAGCCAAGATCCAGGCACAGATACGCAGTATTTT
CDR3: CASSQDPGTDTQYF

D: .
length: 15
V: TRBV6-6
size: few
J: TRBJ1-5
DNA: TGTGCCAGCAGTTACGAACATTCATACAATCAGCCCCAGCATTTT
CDR3: CASSYEHSYNQPQHF

D: .
length: 13
V: TRBV30
size: .
J: TRBJ1-1
DNA: TGTGCCTGGACAAGAGGGGGTGGCACTGAAGCTTTCTTT
CDR3: CAWTRGGGTEAFF

D: .
length: 15
V: TRBV7-9
size: few
J: TRBJ2-3
DNA: TGTGCCAGCAGCACCTCTACTAGGGGCACAGATACGCAGTATTTT
CDR3: CASSTSTRGTDTQYF

D: .
length: 15
V: TRBV7-2
size: once
J: TRBJ1-3
DNA: TGTGCCAGCAGCTTAGTTCCGGAGGCTGGAAACACCATATATTTT
CDR3: CASSLVPEAGNTIYF

D: .
length: 15
V: TRBV18
size: .
J: TRBJ1-5
DNA: TGTGCCAGCTCTAGCGCATCCTATAGCAATCAGCCCCAGCATTTT
CDR3: CASSSASYSNQPQHF

D: .
length: 15
V: TRBV15
size: .
J: TRBJ2-5
DNA: TGTGCCACCAGCAGAGATCGAGGGAGTCAAGAGACCCAGTACTTC
CDR3: CATSRDRGSQETQYF

D: .
length: 14
V: TRBV4-1
size: .
J: TRBJ1-1
DNA: TGCGCCAGCAGCCAAGTGGGCAAGAACACTGAAGCTTTCTTT
CDR3: CASSQVGKNTEAFF

D: TRBD2
length: 16
V: TRBV6-5
size: .
J: TRBJ2-7
DNA: TGTGCCAGCAGTTACTCACGGACTAGCGGGGGCTACGAGCAGTACTTC
CDR3: CASSYSRTSGGYEQYF

D: TRBD1
length: 14
V: TRBV18
size: .
J: TRBJ2-5
DNA: TGTGCCAGCTCACGAACGGGACAGCAAGAGACCCAGTACTTC
CDR3: CASSRTGQQETQYF

D: .
length: 15
V: TRBV28
size: .
J: TRBJ2-2
DNA: TGTGCCAGCAGGCGGGGACCTCGGGGCACCGGGGAGCTGTTTTTT
CDR3: CASRRGPRGTGELFF

D: TRBD1
length: 15
V: TRBV4-1
size: .
J: TRBJ1-6
DNA: TGCGCCAGCAGCCAGCCGGGACAGGGGCATTCACCCCTCCACTTT
CDR3: CASSQPGQGHSPLHF

D: .
length: 13
V: TRBV4-2
size: .
J: TRBJ2-3
DNA: TGTGCCAGCAGCCAAGATACGGGGGATACGCAGTATTTT
CDR3: CASSQDTGDTQYF

D: .
length: 18
V: TRBV4-1
size: few
J: TRBJ1-5
DNA: TGCGCCAGCAGCCAAGCGGGGATGGAGCTTTATAGCAATCAGCCCCAGCATTTT
CDR3: CASSQAGMELYSNQPQHF

D: .
length: 15
V: TRBV28
size: .
J: TRBJ2-7
DNA: TGTGCCAGCAGTCCGACCCGGGGTCAAGGGTACGAGCAGTACTTC
CDR3: CASSPTRGQGYEQYF

D: TRBD1
length: 13
V: TRBV29-1
size: .
J: TRBJ2-7
DNA: TGCAGCGTTGAAATGGGACAGAGCTACGAGCAGTACTTC
CDR3: CSVEMGQSYEQYF

D: TRBD1
length: 13
V: TRBV6-1
size: few
J: TRBJ2-7
DNA: TGTGCCAGCAGCAGGACAGGGTCCTACGAGCAGTACTTC
CDR3: CASSRTGSYEQYF

D: .
length: 12
V: TRBV6-5
size: .
J: TRBJ2-7
DNA: TGTGCCAGCAGCAGCAGGGATGACGAGCAGTACTTC
CDR3: CASSSRDDEQYF

D: TRBD1
length: 14
V: TRBV18
size: .
J: TRBJ2-7
DNA: TGTGCCAGCTCACCGACAGGGGTCAGCTACGAGCAGTACTTC
CDR3: CASSPTGVSYEQYF

D: TRBD1
length: 13
V: TRBV28
size: .
J: TRBJ2-7
DNA: TGTGCCAGCAGGAATTGGGACAGCTACGAGCAGTACTTC
CDR3: CASRNWDSYEQYF

D: .
length: 17
V: TRBV2
size: .
J: TRBJ2-1
DNA: TGTGCCAGCAAAGTCCGAACTAGCCGGAGCTCCTACAATGAGCAGTTCTTC
CDR3: CASKVRTSRSSYNEQFF

D: TRBD2
length: 15
V: TRBV5-1
size: .
J: TRBJ2-2
DNA: TGCGCCAGCAGCTTAGCTAGCGGGGCCCGGCCGGAGCTGTTTTTT
CDR3: CASSLASGARPELFF

D: TRBD1
length: 14
V: TRBV10-2
size: .
J: TRBJ2-7
DNA: TGCGCCAGCAGTGATGGGACAGCAGCGTACGAGCAGTACTTC
CDR3: CASSDGTAAYEQYF

D: TRBD2
length: 15
V: TRBV6-5
size: few
J: TRBJ2-1
DNA: TGTGCCAGCAGTTATCGGGCTAGCGGGGGAAATGAGCAGTTCTTC
CDR3: CASSYRASGGNEQFF

D: .
length: 17
V: TRBV15
size: .
J: TRBJ2-7
DNA: TGTGCCACCAGCAGAGGTAGAGAGGGCCTAAGCTCCTACGAGCAGTACTTC
CDR3: CATSRGREGLSSYEQYF

D: .
length: 15
V: TRBV9
size: once
J: TRBJ2-3
DNA: TGTGCCAGCAGCGTAGGGAGGGGAGGTGGAGATACGCAGTATTTT
CDR3: CASSVGRGGGDTQYF

D: TRBD2
length: 16
V: TRBV28
size: .
J: TRBJ2-1
DNA: TGTGCCAGCAGTTTGACTAGCGGGAGCGGATACAATGAGCAGTTCTTC
CDR3: CASSLTSGSGYNEQFF

D: .
length: 16
V: TRBV12-5
size: .
J: TRBJ1-5
DNA: TGTGCTAGTGGTCTACGAGAGGGTCGATTGGATCAGCCCCAGCATTTT
CDR3: CASGLREGRLDQPQHF

D: .
length: 14
V: TRBV5-4
size: once
J: TRBJ1-1
DNA: TGTGCCAGCAGCATGAACGGGTGGAACACTGAAGCTTTCTTT
CDR3: CASSMNGWNTEAFF

D: TRBD1
length: 11
V: TRBV20-1
size: .
J: TRBJ2-7
DNA: TGCAGTGCTTCGGGACAGTACGAGCAGTACTTC
CDR3: CSASGQYEQYF

D: TRBD2
length: 16
V: TRBV11-3
size: .
J: TRBJ2-7
DNA: TGTGCCAGCAGCTTTGCCTATAGCGGGGGAGACTACGAGCAGTACTTC
CDR3: CASSFAYSGGDYEQYF

D: .
length: 11
V: TRBV20-1
size: .
J: TRBJ2-6
DNA: TGCAGTGCCGCTGGGGCCAACGTCCTGACTTTC
CDR3: CSAAGANVLTF

D: TRBD1
length: 15
V: TRBV11-3
size: .
J: TRBJ2-7
DNA: TGTGCCAGCAGCTTAGAGGGCACAGGGGGTGGGGAGCAGTACTTC
CDR3: CASSLEGTGGGEQYF

D: TRBD1
length: 13
V: TRBV30
size: .
J: TRBJ2-7
DNA: TGTGCCTGGAGTATGGACAGGAGCTACGAGCAGTACTTC
CDR3: CAWSMDRSYEQYF

D: TRBD2
length: 15
V: TRBV19
size: few
J: TRBJ2-1
DNA: TGTGCCACCGCGACTAGCGGGAGGGCCAAGAATGAGCAGTTCTTC
CDR3: CATATSGRAKNEQFF

D: .
length: 11
V: TRBV20-1
size: .
J: TRBJ2-7
DNA: TGCAGTGCTACAGGGGTCAACGAGCAGTACTTC
CDR3: CSATGVNEQYF

D: .
length: 15
V: TRBV6-1
size: .
J: TRBJ2-2
DNA: TGTGCCAGCAGTGTACAGGGAGGGGTACCCGGGGAGCTGTTTTTT
CDR3: CASSVQGGVPGELFF

D: .
length: 15
V: TRBV27
size: .
J: TRBJ2-7
DNA: TGTGCCAGCAGTTTAGGAGCTAGCGATTCCTACGAGCAGTACTTC
CDR3: CASSLGASDSYEQYF

D: TRBD2
length: 16
V: TRBV29-1
size: .
J: TRBJ2-7
DNA: TGCAGCGTTGAAGGCGGGACTAGCGGCGACGCCTACGAGCAGTACTTC
CDR3: CSVEGGTSGDAYEQYF

D: .
length: 15
V: TRBV30
size: .
J: TRBJ1-4
DNA: TGTGCCTGGAGTCCCCCCCCATCAACTAATGAAAAACTGTTTTTT
CDR3: CAWSPPPSTNEKLFF

D: .
length: 11
V: TRBV28
size: .
J: TRBJ2-5
DNA: TGTGCCAGCAGTTTAGAGGAGACCCAGTACTTC
CDR3: CASSLEETQYF

D: .
length: 14
V: TRBV6-4
size: few
J: TRBJ2-3
DNA: TGTGCCAGCAGTGAGAGGGGGGGCTCAGATACGCAGTATTTT
CDR3: CASSERGGSDTQYF

D: TRBD1
length: 12
V: TRBV2
size: .
J: TRBJ2-7
DNA: TGTGCCAGCCGGACAGGGGTCTACGAGCAGTACTTC
CDR3: CASRTGVYEQYF

D: TRBD1
length: 15
V: TRBV4-1
size: .
J: TRBJ1-3
DNA: TGCGCCAGCAGCCGGGGGGACAGCTCTGGAAACACCATATATTTT
CDR3: CASSRGDSSGNTIYF

D: .
length: 13
V: TRBV29-1
size: .
J: TRBJ1-1
DNA: TGCAGCGTTGGAAAGGGCGGGGGAACTGAAGCTTTCTTT
CDR3: CSVGKGGGTEAFF

D: TRBD1
length: 15
V: TRBV14
size: .
J: TRBJ2-2
DNA: TGTGCCAGCAAAGGACAGGGCTTGATCACCGGGGAGCTGTTTTTT
CDR3: CASKGQGLITGELFF

D: TRBD2
length: 16
V: TRBV6-6
size: .
J: TRBJ2-1
DNA: TGTGCCAGCAGTTCCCTAGCGGGGGGAGGCCCAAATGAGCAGTTCTTC
CDR3: CASSSLAGGGPNEQFF